This T cell receptor (beta chain) originates from a study of blood T cell repertoires in COVID-19. On the study more broadly: T cells, B-cell-depleted T cells, or PBMCs provided the cDNA or gDNA that served as material.

Sequenced by immunoSEQ multiplex PCR; TCRdb stores in-frame clones only, minus some. The data show some 110,000 clones, around 86% seen once. Germline V CDR1 and CDR2: SGDLS, YYNGEE. The V end lost 0 bases, the J end lost 6 bases, and 10 bases lay between the germline ends. The CDR3 totals 13 residues. The chain has TRBV9 and TRBJ2-7; TRBD1 might be the D (5 bases). The sequenced sample consisted of peripheral blood. The sequence was collected from a human donor in a cohort sampled during active COVID-19. The DNA of the CDR3 is TGTGCCAGCAGCGTAGGGCAGGGTACCGAGCAGTACTTC. Protein sequence: CASSVGQGTEQYF.